A single sample is the source of the 5 T cell receptor beta chains below, sequenced in a study of metastatic and nonmetastatic thyroid tumors (dated by TCRdb to 2020 to 2022). No patient had received any treatment before thyroid surgery. To prepare the library, PCR was applied. TCRdb names Illumina HiSeq 4000 as the instrument used. The public reads were run again by TCRdb, first through fastp at Q25 and then through MiXCR, and only productive beta chains were kept. For this sample the table gives about 33,000 clones, of which about 15% were detected only once. The ten largest make up 4% to 5% of the sample. Material for sequencing was blood. These receptors came from a female donor with papillary thyroid cancer or a benign thyroid nodule (not recorded which). Some clones in this sample may be carry-over from other donors' samples.

There are many counts of this clone. The chain uses TRBV18 and TRBJ2-1, with 12 nucleotides matching TRBD2. Germline CDR1 KGHSH, CDR2 LQKENI. V was pared by 6 bases and J by 9 bases, with 12 bases of the junction left unmatched. This CDR3 region has 16 residues. Here the CDR3 DNA reads TGTGCCAGCTCTCTTAGACTAGCGGGGGCATTTGGTGAGCAGTTCTTC. Protein: CASSLRLAGAFGEQFF.

This clone was counted many times. The gene calls are TRBV19 and TRBJ2-2; no definite D call. V lost 1 base and J lost 3, with 12 bases in between. Germline values: CDR1 LNHDA, CDR2 SQIVND (reference sequence). The CDR3 runs to 16 residues. Here the CDR3 reads CASSIGRTSDTGELFF. The CDR3 coding sequence is TGTGCCAGTAGTATAGGTAGGACGTCCGACACCGGGGAGCTGTTTTTT.

Ten or more counts support this clone. V gene TRBV12-5 combines with J gene TRBJ1-1; D is unclear. CDR3 length: 13 amino acids. Germline V CDR1 and CDR2: LGHNT, FRNRAP. Deletions cut 2 bases from V and 2 bases from J, with 6 bases between. The CDR3 DNA follows: TGTGCTAGTGGTTTGAGGTCTAACACTGAAGCTTTCTTT. Translated: CASGLRSNTEAFF. The full variable domain, in which reference TRBV12-5 and TRBJ1-1 provide the parts outside the CDR3, is DARVTQTPRHKVTEMGQEVTMRCQPILGHNTVFWYRQTMMQGLELLAYFRNRAPLDDSGMPKDRFSAEMPDATLATLKIQPSEPRDSAVYFCASGLRSNTEAFFGQGTRLTVV.

This clone was observed at least ten times. The V and J genes are TRBV6-4 and TRBJ2-1; no clear D gene. The V gene lost 3 bases and the J gene lost 9 bases, with 12 bases spanning the gap. CDR1 MRHNA and CDR2 SNTAGT come from the germline V gene. This CDR3 is built from 13 residues. CDR3 protein: CASSEGSVGEQFF. CDR3 nucleotides: TGTGCCAGCAGTGAAGGTTCGGTGGGTGAGCAGTTCTTC.

A note on this clone: The junction and the germline gene differ at one end; a read error may be behind it. The chain is built from TRBV20-1 and TRBJ1-6, with a tentative D call TRBD1 (5 bases). CDR3 length: 15 amino acids. In germline, CDR1 is DFQATT, CDR2 SNEGSKA (reference sequence). The CDR3 is CSARSAVTENSPHHF. DNA of the CDR3: TGCAGTGCTAGATCCGCCGTGACAGAAAATTCACCCCACCACTTT.